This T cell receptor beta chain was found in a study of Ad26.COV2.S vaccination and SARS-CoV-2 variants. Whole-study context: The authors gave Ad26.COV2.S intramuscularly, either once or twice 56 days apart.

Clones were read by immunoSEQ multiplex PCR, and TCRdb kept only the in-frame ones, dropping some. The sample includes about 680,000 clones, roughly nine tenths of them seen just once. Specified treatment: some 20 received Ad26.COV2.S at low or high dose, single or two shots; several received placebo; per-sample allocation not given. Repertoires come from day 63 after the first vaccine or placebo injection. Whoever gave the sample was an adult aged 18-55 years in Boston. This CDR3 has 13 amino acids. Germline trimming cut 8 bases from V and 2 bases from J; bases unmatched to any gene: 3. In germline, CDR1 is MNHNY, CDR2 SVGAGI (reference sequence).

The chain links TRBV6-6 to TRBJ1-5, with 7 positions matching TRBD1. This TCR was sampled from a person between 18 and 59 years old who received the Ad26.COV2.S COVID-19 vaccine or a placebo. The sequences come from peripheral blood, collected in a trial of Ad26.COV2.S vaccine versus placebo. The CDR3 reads CASDDRGNQPQHF. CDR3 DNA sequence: TGTGCCAGCGACGACAGGGGCAATCAGCCCCAGCATTTT.